This record looks at one T cell receptor beta chain sequence and its context. Its antigen is not known. Some clones are missing from TCRdb's copy, which holds only in-frame ones; the method was immunoSEQ multiplex PCR. The repertoire holds fewer than 120,000 clones, 85% to 95% seen once, with about 7.8% in the top ten. Trimming pared 5 bases from V and 2 bases from J, leaving 12 bases between. The CDR3 contains 14 residues. Germline CDR1 reads MDHEN; CDR2 reads SYDVKM. This record belongs to a study of T cell responses to AZD1222 COVID-19 vaccine. Notes on the study in general: Spike regions recognized by vaccine-associated CD4 TCRs spanned the protein, led by 160-218 and 743-854.

The chain recombines TRBV28 with TRBJ1-2, with D unresolved. The sequencing here drew on peripheral blood, taken on day 0 of AZD1222 vaccination. The sequence was collected from an adult in good health. The CDR3 nucleotides are TGTGCCAGCAGTATAACGACCGGAAACTATGGCTACACCTTC. Protein: CASSITTGNYGYTF.